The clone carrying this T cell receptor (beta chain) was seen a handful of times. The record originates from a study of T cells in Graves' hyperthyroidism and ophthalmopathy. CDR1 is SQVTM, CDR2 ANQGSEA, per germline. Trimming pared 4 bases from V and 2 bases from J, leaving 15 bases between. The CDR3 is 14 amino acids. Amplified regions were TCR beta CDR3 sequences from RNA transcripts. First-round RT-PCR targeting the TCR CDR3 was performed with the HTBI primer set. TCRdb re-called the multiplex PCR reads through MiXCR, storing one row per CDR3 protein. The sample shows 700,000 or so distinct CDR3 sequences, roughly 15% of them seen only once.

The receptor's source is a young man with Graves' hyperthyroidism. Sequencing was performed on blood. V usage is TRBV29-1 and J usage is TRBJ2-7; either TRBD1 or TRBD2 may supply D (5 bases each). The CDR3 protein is CSVGTRPGPYEQYF. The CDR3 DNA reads TGCAGCGTTGGTACGAGACCGGGGCCCTACGAGCAGTACTTC.